The table lists the clone carrying this T cell receptor beta chain with a few counts. Its antigen is not identified. The data originate from a study of response to subunit inactivated influenza vaccine. Regarding the study as a whole: Authors proposed each seasonal influenza vaccination draws in few new T cells.

TCRdb processed the RT-PCR reads anew with MiXCR; each CDR3 protein has one entry. The sample holds over 150,000 distinct CDR3 sequences; roughly 10% are singletons and the top ten take 35% to 40%. This TCR was sampled from a man aged 50 to 69 who received an inactivated influenza vaccine. This specimen consisted of CD8+ T cells sorted from PBMCs, obtained around 25 months after vaccination.

Here the CDR3 DNA reads TGTGCCAGCGCTTTGGGGTTTTACGAGCAGTACTTC. It translates to CASALGFYEQYF. The chain links TRBV7-9 to TRBJ2-7; D unclear. The CDR3 length is 12 residues. The V end lost 8 bases, the J end lost 4 bases, and 12 bases lay between the germline ends. CDR1 is SEHNR, CDR2 FQNEAQ, per germline (reference sequence).